This T cell receptor (beta chain) comes out of a study of cytomegalovirus exposure and HLA in healthy donors listed by TCRdb under 2017. In the study overall: According to an earlier analysis of several hundred of the donors, roughly 180 million T cells yielded roughly 100 million unique TCR beta sequences and about 280 Gb of sequence data. An earlier analysis of around 580 of the donors used high-throughput TCR beta sequencing to judge whether each TCR beta V gene segment behaved as functional or pseudogenic. A later analysis re-analyzed previously published TCR beta repertoires from approximately 670 donors and added high-resolution HLA genotyping to study TCR occurrence patterns. Alongside the repertoire data, information on donor age, sex, ethnicity and CMV serostatus was compiled. The study combined high-throughput TCR immunosequencing, statistical association of individual TCRs with disease status, and machine learning to predict cytomegalovirus infection status. Across some 400 genotyped donors of the cohort, an average of roughly 250,000 unique TCR beta nucleotide sequences per donor were sequenced, and about a sixth of those sequences were non-productive. The study used immunosequencing to profile the T cell repertoires of hundreds of subjects and linked those repertoires to cytomegalovirus serostatus. The genetic ancestry cluster associated with self-reported Caucasian donors included approximately 85% of the 350 to 500 genotyped donors. Roughly 5 DR-DQ haplotypes were handled as single units for association and clustering, since linkage in the cohort was strong. HLA typing included class I and class II loci at four-digit resolution. The study aimed to test whether signatures of past pathogen exposure could be identified by cataloging public T cell receptors. Genome-wide SNP genotypes for about 60% of the roughly 700 donors were used in a later genetic analysis, which treated that subset as a discovery cohort. Every repertoire in the discovery cohort had been generated on one and the same sequencing platform. The number of typed donors differed by locus: roughly 620-630 for A, B, C, DRB1 and DQB1; 500 to 550 for DQA1; over 600 for DPA1; and some 430 for DPB1. A separate validation cohort of approximately 130 different subjects was used in addition to the approximately 670-subject first cohort. In the later analysis, no new phenotypic data were used to find candidate immune exposures; instead, reliance was placed on TCR beta sequences and their occurrence across donors. An early release covering 550 to 650 HLA-typed donors comprised approximately 290 gigabases of sequencing data and some 79 million unique TCR sequences. The investigation overall reported the following: For the cohort, immune exposure information was limited to CMV serostatus. In vitro tests confirmed that a few of the cytomegalovirus-associated TCR beta chains recognize cytomegalovirus antigens. At a false discovery rate of 0.05, a later analysis linked 16,951 TCR beta sequences to specific HLA alleles. A later analysis found that most CMV-associated TCR beta chains appeared HLA-restricted, with HLA associations seemingly driven largely by CMV exposure. According to a later analysis, parvovirus B19, influenza, CMV and Epstein-Barr virus appeared linked to several top co-occurrence clusters. Strong co-occurrence of HLA alleles, especially DR and DQ, made assigning TCR associations to individual alleles difficult. HLA typing was unavailable for some donors at each locus, so association tests used only the typed subset. A further reported finding was that TCR beta sequences accurately predicted the HLA-A and HLA-B alleles for most subjects in the first cohort. In a later analysis, the rate of TCR association differed among HLA loci, with DRB1 alleles having the most associated TCRs and HLA-C alleles having the fewest. Across donors, most TCR sequences were observed very rarely, whereas some public TCRs were present in many individuals. The earlier analysis of 587 of the donors excluded about 16 rarely observed V segments, including chromosome 9 orphons, because counts were too low. In a later genetic analysis, a missense DCLRE1C variant was associated with V-gene and J-gene trimming of TCR beta chains, and the association was replicated in an independent cohort. The sequencing pipeline was judged likely to have produced a cluster of highly shared sequence variants as a technical artifact. In an earlier analysis of more than 450 of the donors, most TCR beta V segments were observed in productive rearrangements about 87% or about 30% of the time, broadly matching IMGT annotations. The study gave a list of some 150 TCR beta chains associated with cytomegalovirus. A later genetic analysis reported fewer N-insertions in productive TCRs among donors in an Asian-associated ancestry cluster than the roughly 720-donor mean. The classifier was reported to diagnose cytomegalovirus status with high specificity and sensitivity in both the original cohort and the validation cohort. The authors suggested that the approach could potentially be extended to other disease states and immunological phenotypes. Roughly uniform sequencing depth across donors was assumed in presence/absence analyses, although this assumption may not hold. Some IMGT-functional V segments, including TRBV6-2 and TRBV6-3, could not be distinguished by the 87-base-pair reads and were therefore excluded. In a later analysis, HLA-associated TCR beta chains showed more clonal expansion and lower generation probabilities than non-associated chains that were equally common. Correlated functional status among segregating V segments might reflect linkage disequilibrium, but an unknown experimental factor could not be ruled out. In this cohort, only TCR beta chains were sequenced, and detectable features were limited by the absence of alpha or paired-chain data.

To prepare the library, the immunoSEQ multiplex PCR assay was applied. For the multiplex PCR, a mixture combining 60 forward primers for TCR Vbeta segments and 13 reverse primers for TCR Jbeta segments was used. Amplification of the CDR3 region of rearranged TCR beta genes was performed with a multiplex PCR assay on genomic DNA. The Illumina HiSeq System was used to sequence the amplified TCR beta libraries as 87-base-pair reads. Concerning the study's data processing: In a later analysis, about 80 million unique TCR beta chains were counted across the 500 to 700 repertoires, and approximately 9.9 million of these chains were shared by at least two donors. Raw reads were error-corrected and collapsed into unique sequences by a nearest-neighbor algorithm in which closely related sequences were merged to remove PCR and sequencing errors. Alignment of CDR3 sequences to IMGT reference sequences was used to assign V, D and J gene segments. Each retained sequence needed at least a six-nucleotide match to both a V gene segment and a J gene segment. Rearrangements were called productive when the CDR3 lacked stop codons and stayed in frame with V and J; all others were non-productive. Following IMGT convention, CDR3 was defined as the stretch from the second conserved V-encoded cysteine to the conserved J-encoded phenylalanine. In an earlier analysis of around 570 of the donors, sequences lacking an unambiguous match to a single V gene segment were excluded. In an earlier analysis of several hundred of the donors, V segments were called functional above 56.7% productive rearrangements and were called segregating when the between-donor standard deviation exceeded 5%. To diagnose cytomegalovirus status from the catalog of TCR beta chain sequences, a statistical classification framework was built. A later analysis assigned V and J genes by comparing TCR nucleotide sequences with IMGT/GENE-DB human TR gene sequences. A later analysis assigned CDR3 sequences and most-parsimonious VDJ recombination scenarios with the TCRdist pipeline. In a later analysis, each TCR beta chain was defined by its CDR3 amino acid sequence together with its V-gene family, and reads without a unique V-gene family were excluded. In a later analysis, approximately 590 highly shared, low-generation-probability nucleotide sequences were removed to address suspected cross-contamination and a sequencing artifact. For each public chain, a later analysis derived a clonal expansion index from normalized ranks of inferred template counts within each repertoire. A later analysis computed generation probabilities with a VDJ recombination model fitted to out-of-frame rearrangements, and checked the results against IGoR. In a later analysis, hypergeometric tests were used to score TCR-TCR, TCR-HLA and TCR-CMV co-occurrence, with a repertoire-size bias correction applied to TCR pairs. In a later analysis, false discovery rates were estimated by permuting HLA or CMV assignments 20 times. In a later analysis, co-occurring TCRs were grouped using DBSCAN, and TCRdist sequence similarity was added for clustering within HLA-allele-positive subsets. For co-occurrence clustering, repertoires with fewer than 30,000 or more than 120,000 public chains were excluded, along with four to six repertoires with anomalous nucleotide sharing. Not all clones reach the TCRdb copy of this immuneACCESS table, which keeps in-frame sequences only. Checked studies attribute under half of the gap to unresolved V genes and leave the rest unexplained. Clone size and V and J calls were adopted from that table, with D and trimming inferred from the DNA. Counted in this sample were roughly 100,000 clones; 73% of them appeared once. The ten largest make up 3% to 4% of the sample.

The cohort was made up of 500 to 850 healthy bone marrow donors. At the time of sampling, every cohort member was nominally healthy, though immune exposures that went unrecorded were likely present. The donor was CMV seronegative and belonged to the group of under 400 seronegative cohort members. A peripheral blood sample was collected from each donor, and TCR beta sequencing was performed on peripheral blood mononuclear cells. Genomic DNA extraction from the blood cell samples was performed with the Qiagen DNeasy Blood Extraction Kit. Details on this clone: Its antigen is unknown. It has no much larger one-base neighbor in the sample; base qualities were not kept.

Looking up the germline V gene (reference sequence) yields CDR1 MNHEY and CDR2 SMNVEV. V and J are trimmed by 5 bases and 8 bases, and the gene matches miss 15 bases of the junction. The CDR3 numbers 16 residues from cysteine through phenylalanine. Just the 48-base CDR3 DNA is kept, in frame starting at base 1. The source is a man in his forties in good health and CMV-seronegative. Sequences were obtained from PBMCs. Rearrangement joined TRBV27 to TRBJ2-1, with 7 junctional bases fitting TRBD1. Here the CDR3 is given as CASSIQGNVVAYEQFF. Read as DNA, the sequence is TGTGCCAGCAGTATACAGGGGAATGTCGTAGCCTATGAGCAGTTCTTC.